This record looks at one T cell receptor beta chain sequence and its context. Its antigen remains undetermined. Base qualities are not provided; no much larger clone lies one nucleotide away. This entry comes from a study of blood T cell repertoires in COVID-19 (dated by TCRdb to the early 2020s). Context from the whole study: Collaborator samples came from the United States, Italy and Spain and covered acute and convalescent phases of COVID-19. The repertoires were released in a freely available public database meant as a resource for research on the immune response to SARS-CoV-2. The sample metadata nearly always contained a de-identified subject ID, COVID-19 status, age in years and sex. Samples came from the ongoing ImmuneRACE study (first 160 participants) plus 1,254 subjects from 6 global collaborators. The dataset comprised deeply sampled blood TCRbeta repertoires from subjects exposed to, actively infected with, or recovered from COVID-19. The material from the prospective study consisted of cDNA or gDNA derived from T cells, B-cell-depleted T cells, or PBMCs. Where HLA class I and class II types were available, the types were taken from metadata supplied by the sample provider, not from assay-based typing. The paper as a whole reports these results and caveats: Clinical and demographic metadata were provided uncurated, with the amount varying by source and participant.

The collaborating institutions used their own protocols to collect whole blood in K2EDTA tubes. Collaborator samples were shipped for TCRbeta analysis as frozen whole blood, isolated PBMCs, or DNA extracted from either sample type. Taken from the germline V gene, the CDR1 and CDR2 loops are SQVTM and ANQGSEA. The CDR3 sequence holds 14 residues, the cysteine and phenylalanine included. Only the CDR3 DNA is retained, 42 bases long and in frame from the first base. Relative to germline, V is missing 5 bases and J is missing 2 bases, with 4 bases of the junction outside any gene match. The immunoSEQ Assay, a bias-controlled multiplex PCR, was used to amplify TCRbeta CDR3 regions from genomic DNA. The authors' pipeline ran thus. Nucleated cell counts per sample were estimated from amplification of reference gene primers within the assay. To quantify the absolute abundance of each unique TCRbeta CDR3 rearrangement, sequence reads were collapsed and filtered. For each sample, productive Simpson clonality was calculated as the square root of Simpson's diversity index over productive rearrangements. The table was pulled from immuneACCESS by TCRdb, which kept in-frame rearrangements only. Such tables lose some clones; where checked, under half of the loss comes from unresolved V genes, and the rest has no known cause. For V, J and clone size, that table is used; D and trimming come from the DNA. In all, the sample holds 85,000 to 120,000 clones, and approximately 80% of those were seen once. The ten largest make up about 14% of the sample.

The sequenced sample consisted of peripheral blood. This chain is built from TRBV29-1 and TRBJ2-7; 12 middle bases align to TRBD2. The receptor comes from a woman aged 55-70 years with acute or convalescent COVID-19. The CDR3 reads CSVKTSGSPYEQYF. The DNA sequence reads TGCAGCGTTAAGACTAGCGGGAGTCCCTACGAGCAGTACTTC.